This record covers a single T cell receptor beta chain. Its antigen is as yet unknown. In the sorted-subset replicate PCRs, 200 ng DNA, 25,000 to 35,000 T cell genomes, was used. Profiling relied on immunoSEQ multiplex PCR, and the TCRdb table lists in-frame clones only, not all of them. The table includes some 95,000 clones, less than 80% detected once. CDR3 length: 15 amino acids. These data come from a study of shared clonotypes between healthy human individuals. Study-wide points: The sole specimen, blood, was sampled, and tissue repertoires likely differ. It was expected that sequencing depth would affect clonotype sharing among donors.

This TCR came from a man aged 30 to 45 in good health. This sequence joins TRBV7-5 and TRBJ1-2; TRBD1, the table's D call, lacks a check against the DNA. TRBV7-5 is recorded as a pseudogene. Sequencing was carried out using memory CD8+ T cells sorted from blood. As to subset: CD45RO+ cells pooled with CCR7-negative TemRA cells. CDR3: CARSYPPGGEVGYTF. CDR3 bases: TGTGCCAGAAGCTACCCCCCAGGGGGCGAGGTGGGCTACACCTTC.